This T cell receptor (beta chain) appears in the sequencing data of a study of beta chain features in type 1 diabetes. Study results and limitations: For patients, the naive, central memory and Treg TCRB repertoires appeared more alike than for healthy donors.

This clone was detected only a few times. Its antigen is as yet unknown. Sequencing targeted expressed TCRB transcripts, as all isolated RNA had been reverse transcribed. Sequencing used immunoSEQ multiplex PCR; TCRdb keeps in-frame clones, though not all of them. This sample yields hundreds of thousands of clones, of which about 30% are seen a single time; about 0.065% belongs to the top ten. V lost 4 bases, J lost 6 bases, and 16 bases lay in between. From germline, CDR1 is ENHRY and CDR2 SYGVKD. CDR3 length: 15 residues. Source material: naive CD4+ T cells from blood. The rearrangement joins TRBV10-3 to TRBJ2-1; weak D call: TRBD1 (5 bases). The TCR was taken from a man aged 18 to 29 in good health. This CDR3 is CAISAFSQGGNEQFF. In DNA, the CDR3 is TGTGCCATCAGTGCTTTCTCCCAGGGCGGCAATGAGCAGTTCTTC.